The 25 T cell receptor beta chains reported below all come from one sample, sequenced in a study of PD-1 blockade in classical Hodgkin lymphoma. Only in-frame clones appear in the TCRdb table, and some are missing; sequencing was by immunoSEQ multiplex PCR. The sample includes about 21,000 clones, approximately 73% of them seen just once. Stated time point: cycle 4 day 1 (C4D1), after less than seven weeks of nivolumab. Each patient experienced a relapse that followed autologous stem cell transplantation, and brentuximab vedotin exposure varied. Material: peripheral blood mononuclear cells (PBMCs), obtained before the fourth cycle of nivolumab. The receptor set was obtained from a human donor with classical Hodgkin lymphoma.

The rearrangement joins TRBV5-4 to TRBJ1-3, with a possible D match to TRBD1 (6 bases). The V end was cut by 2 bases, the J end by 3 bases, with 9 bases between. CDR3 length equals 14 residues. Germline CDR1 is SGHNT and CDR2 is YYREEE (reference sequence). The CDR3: CASSLGGSGNTIYF. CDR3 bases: TGTGCCAGCAGCTTAGGGGGGAGTGGAAACACCATATATTTT.

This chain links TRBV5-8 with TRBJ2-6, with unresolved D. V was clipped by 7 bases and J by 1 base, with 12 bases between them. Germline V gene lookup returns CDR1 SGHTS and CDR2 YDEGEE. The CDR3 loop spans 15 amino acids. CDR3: CASGPYGSGANVLTF. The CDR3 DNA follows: TGTGCCAGCGGCCCCTATGGATCTGGGGCCAACGTCCTGACTTTC.

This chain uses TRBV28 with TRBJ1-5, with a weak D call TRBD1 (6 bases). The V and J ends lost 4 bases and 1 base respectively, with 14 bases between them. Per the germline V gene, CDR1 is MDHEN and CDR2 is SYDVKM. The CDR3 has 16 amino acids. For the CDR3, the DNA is TGTGCCAGCAGTTCGCCAGGGGTGGCAAGCAATCAGCCCCAGCATTTT. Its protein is CASSSPGVASNQPQHF.

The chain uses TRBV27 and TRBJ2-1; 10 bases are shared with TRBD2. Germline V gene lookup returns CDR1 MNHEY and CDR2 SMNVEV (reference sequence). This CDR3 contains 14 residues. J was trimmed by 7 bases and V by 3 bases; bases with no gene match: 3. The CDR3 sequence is CASSFPGLANEQFF. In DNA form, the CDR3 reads TGTGCCAGCAGTTTTCCGGGACTAGCGAATGAGCAGTTCTTC.

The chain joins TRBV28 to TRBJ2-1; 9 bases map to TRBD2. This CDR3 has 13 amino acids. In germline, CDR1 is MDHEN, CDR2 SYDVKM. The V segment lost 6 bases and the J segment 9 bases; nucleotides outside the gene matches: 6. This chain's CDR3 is CASRGSGSSEQFF. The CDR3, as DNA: TGTGCCAGCAGGGGTAGCGGGAGTTCTGAGCAGTTCTTC.

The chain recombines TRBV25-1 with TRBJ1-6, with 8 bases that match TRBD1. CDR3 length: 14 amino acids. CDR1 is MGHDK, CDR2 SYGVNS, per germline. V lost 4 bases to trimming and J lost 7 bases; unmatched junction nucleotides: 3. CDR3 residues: CASSGTGRNSPLHF. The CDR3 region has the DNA TGTGCCAGCAGTGGGACAGGGAGAAATTCACCCCTCCACTTT.

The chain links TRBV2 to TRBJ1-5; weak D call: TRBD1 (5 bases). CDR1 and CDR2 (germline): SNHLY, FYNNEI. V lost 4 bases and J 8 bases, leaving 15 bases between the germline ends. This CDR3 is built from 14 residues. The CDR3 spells CASSVGGDVKPQHF. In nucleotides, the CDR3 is TGTGCCAGCAGTGTGGGAGGGGATGTGAAGCCCCAGCATTTT.

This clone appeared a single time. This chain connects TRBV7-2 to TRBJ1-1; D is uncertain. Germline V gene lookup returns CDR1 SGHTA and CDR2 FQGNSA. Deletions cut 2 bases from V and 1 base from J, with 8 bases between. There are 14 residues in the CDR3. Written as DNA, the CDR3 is TGTGCCAGCAGCTTACGGCATGGGAACACTGAAGCTTTCTTT. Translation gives CASSLRHGNTEAFF.

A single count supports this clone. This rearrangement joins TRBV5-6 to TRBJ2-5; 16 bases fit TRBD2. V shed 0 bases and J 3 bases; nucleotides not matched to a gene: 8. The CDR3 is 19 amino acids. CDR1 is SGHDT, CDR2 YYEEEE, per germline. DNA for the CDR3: TGTGCCAGCAGCTTGGATTTTCCGGGACTAGCGGGAGGGAAAGAGACCCAGTACTTC. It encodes CASSLDFPGLAGGKETQYF.

The CDR3 loop is CASSPGSLGNQPQHF. CDR3 coding DNA: TGTGCCAGCAGCCCCGGCTCCTTAGGAAATCAGCCCCAGCATTTT. The chain joins TRBV11-2 to TRBJ1-5; no firm D call. Trimming cost V 5 bases and J 4 bases, with 15 bases left between them. This CDR3 region has 15 residues. Germline V CDR1 and CDR2: SGHAT, FQNNGV.

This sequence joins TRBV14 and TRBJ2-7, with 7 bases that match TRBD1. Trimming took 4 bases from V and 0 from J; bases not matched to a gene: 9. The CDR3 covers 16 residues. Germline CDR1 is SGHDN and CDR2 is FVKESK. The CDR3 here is CASSPFDRVISYEQYV. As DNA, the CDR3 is TGTGCCAGCAGCCCATTTGACAGGGTGATCTCCTACGAGCAGTACGTC.

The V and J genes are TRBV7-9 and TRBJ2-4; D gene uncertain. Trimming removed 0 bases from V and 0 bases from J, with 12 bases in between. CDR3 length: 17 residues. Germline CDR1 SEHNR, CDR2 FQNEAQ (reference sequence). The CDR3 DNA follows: TGTGCCAGCAGCTTAGCGTTGGCGGAACTAGCCAAAAACATTCAGTACTTC. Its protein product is CASSLALAELAKNIQYF.

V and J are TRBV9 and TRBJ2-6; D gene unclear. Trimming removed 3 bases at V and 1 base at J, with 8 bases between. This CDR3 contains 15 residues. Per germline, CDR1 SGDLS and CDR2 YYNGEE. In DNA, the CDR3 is TGTGCCAGCAGCGCGACGGTTTCTGGGGCCAACGTCCTGACTTTC. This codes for CASSATVSGANVLTF.

The CDR3, as DNA: TGTGCCAGTAGTATTCTGGGTGGTGAAAAACTGTTTTTT. Translating gives CASSILGGEKLFF. The rearrangement joins TRBV19 to TRBJ1-4; D ambiguous. V was clipped by 3 bases and J by 7 bases, with 9 bases between them. The CDR3 contains 13 residues. Germline V gene data show CDR1 as LNHDA and CDR2 as SQIVND (reference sequence).

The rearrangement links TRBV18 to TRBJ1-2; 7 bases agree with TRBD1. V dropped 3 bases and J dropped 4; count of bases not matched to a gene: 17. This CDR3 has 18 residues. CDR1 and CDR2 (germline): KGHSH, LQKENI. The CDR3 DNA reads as TGTGCCAGCTCACCGGCGGGGGCGCAGGGGGATCTAAGCTATGGCTACACCTTC. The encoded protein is CASSPAGAQGDLSYGYTF.

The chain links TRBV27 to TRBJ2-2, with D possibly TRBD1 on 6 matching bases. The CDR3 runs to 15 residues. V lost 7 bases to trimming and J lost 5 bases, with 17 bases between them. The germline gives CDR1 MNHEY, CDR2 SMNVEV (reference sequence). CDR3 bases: TGTGCCAGCACTCCCCAGGGGTTGGGTACCGGGGAGCTGTTTTTT. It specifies CASTPQGLGTGELFF.

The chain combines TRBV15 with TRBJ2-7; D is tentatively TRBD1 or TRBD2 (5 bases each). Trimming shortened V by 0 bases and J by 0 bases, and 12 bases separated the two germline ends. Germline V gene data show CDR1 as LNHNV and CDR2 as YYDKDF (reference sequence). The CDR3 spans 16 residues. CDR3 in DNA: TGTGCCACCAGCAGAGATCTGAGGGACCTCTCCTACGAGCAGTACTTC. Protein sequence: CATSRDLRDLSYEQYF. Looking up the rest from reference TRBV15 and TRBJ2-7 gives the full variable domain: DAMVIQNPRYQVTQFGKPVTLSCSQTLNHNVMYWYQQKSSQAPKLLFHYYDKDFNNEADTPDNFQSRRPNTSFCFLDIRSPGLGDTAMYLCATSRDLRDLSYEQYFGPGTRLTVT.

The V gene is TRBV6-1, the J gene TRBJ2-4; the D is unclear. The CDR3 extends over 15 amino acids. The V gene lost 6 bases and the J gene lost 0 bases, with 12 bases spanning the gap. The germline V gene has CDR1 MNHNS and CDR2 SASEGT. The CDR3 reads CASRTVGLAKNIQYF. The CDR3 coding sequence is TGTGCCAGCAGGACGGTCGGGTTAGCCAAAAACATTCAGTACTTC.

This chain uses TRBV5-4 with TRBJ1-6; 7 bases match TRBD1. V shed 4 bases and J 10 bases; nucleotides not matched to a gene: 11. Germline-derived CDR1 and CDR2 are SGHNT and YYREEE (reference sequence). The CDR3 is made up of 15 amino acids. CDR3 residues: CASSVGTAGESPLHF. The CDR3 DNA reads TGTGCCAGCAGCGTTGGGACAGCCGGGGAATCACCCCTCCACTTT.

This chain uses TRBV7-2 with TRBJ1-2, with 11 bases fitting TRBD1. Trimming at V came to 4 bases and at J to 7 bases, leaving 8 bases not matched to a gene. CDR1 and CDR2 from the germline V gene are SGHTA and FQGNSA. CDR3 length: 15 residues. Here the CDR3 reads CASSWGTGGLSGYTF. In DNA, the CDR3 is TGTGCCAGCAGCTGGGGGACAGGGGGGTTAAGTGGCTACACCTTC.

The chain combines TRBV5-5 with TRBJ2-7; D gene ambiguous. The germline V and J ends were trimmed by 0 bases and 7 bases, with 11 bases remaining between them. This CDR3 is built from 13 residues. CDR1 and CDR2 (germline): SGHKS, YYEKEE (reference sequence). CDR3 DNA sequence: TGTGCCAGCAGCTTGGCTCCGAGGTGGGAGCAGTACGTC. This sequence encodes CASSLAPRWEQYV.

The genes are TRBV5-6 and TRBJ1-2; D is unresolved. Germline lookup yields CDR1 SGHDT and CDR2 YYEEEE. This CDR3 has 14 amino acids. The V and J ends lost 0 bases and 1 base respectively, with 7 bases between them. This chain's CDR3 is CASSLGPYNYGYTF. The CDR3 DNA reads TGTGCCAGCAGCTTGGGTCCGTATAACTATGGCTACACCTTC.

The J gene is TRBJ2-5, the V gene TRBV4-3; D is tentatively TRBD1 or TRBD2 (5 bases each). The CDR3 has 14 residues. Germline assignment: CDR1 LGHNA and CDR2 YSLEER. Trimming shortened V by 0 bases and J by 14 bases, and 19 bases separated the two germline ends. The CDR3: CASSQDRLVGDLYF. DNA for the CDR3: TGCGCCAGCAGCCAAGATAGGTTGGTGGGGGACCTTTACTTC.

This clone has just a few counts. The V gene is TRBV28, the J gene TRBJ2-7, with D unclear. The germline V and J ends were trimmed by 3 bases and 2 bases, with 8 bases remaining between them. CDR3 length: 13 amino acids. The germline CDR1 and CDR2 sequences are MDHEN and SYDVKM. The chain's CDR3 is CASSFSGPYEQYF. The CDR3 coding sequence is TGTGCCAGCAGTTTTAGTGGTCCCTACGAGCAGTACTTC.

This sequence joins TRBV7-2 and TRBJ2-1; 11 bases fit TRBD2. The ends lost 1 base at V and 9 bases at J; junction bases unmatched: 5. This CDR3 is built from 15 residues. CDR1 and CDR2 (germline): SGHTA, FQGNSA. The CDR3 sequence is CASSLGSGGAGEQFF. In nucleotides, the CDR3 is TGTGCCAGCAGCTTAGGTAGCGGGGGGGCGGGTGAGCAGTTCTTC.